These T cell receptor beta chains were read from a single sample in a study of cytomegalovirus exposure and HLA in healthy donors. TCRdb keeps only in-frame clones here, not all; method: immunoSEQ multiplex PCR. The table records 150,000 to 200,000 clones, just over 75% of them present only once. The material sequenced was PBMCs. The source of these receptors is a man aged 30 to 45 in good health and CMV-seronegative. Each CDR3 is given with its conserved first and last residue. A D gene is named only where the DNA matches it firmly. Clone size is shown for a subset of rows, as once, few, many or a class of expanded clone.

>TRBJ2-1|-|16|TRBV4-1|TRBD2
CASSQGEGLVYNEQFF
TGCGCCAGCAGCCAAGGGGAGGGGCTAGTCTACAATGAGCAGTTCTTC
>TRBJ1-2|-|16|TRBV7-9|TRBD1
CASSFIRDRGGGSYTF
TGTGCCAGCAGCTTTATCCGGGACAGGGGAGGTGGTAGCTACACCTTC
>TRBJ2-7|-|12|TRBV6-1|-
CASRQGSAEQYF
TGTGCCAGCAGACAGGGATCGGCCGAGCAGTACTTC
>TRBJ2-7|-|13|TRBV28|-
CASSFRVPYEQYF
TGTGCCAGCAGTTTCCGGGTTCCCTACGAGCAGTACTTC
>TRBJ1-5|-|14|TRBV5-1|-
CASSLDLSNQPQHF
TGCGCCAGCAGCTTGGATCTTAGCAATCAGCCCCAGCATTTT
>TRBJ2-5|-|14|TRBV6-1|-
CASRPTGLEETQYF
TGTGCCAGCAGGCCGACAGGTTTGGAAGAGACCCAGTACTTC
>TRBJ2-5|-|18|TRBV10-3|TRBD2
CAISESASGRGYQETQYF
TGTGCCATCAGTGAGTCGGCTAGCGGGAGAGGGTACCAAGAGACCCAGTACTTC
>TRBJ2-7|few|12|TRBV6-1|-
CALRGEAYEQYF
TGTGCCCTCAGGGGAGAAGCCTACGAGCAGTACTTC
>TRBJ2-5|-|16|TRBV2|-
CASSEISGPSEETQYF
TGTGCCAGCAGTGAAATTAGCGGCCCCTCAGAAGAGACCCAGTACTTC
>TRBJ2-3|few|16|TRBV6-1|TRBD2
CASSDVAGGSTDTQYF
TGTGCCAGCAGTGACGTAGCGGGAGGGAGCACAGATACGCAGTATTTT
>TRBJ2-7|-|13|TRBV7-2|TRBD2
CASGGGYKREQYF
TGTGCCAGCGGCGGGGGGTATAAGCGCGAGCAGTACTTC
>TRBJ2-7|-|15|TRBV10-2|-
CASSEPLGQNYEQYF
TGCGCCAGCAGTGAGCCTCTCGGACAAAACTACGAGCAGTACTTC
>TRBJ2-3|-|14|TRBV11-3|-
CASSLGSLPDTQYF
TGTGCCAGCAGCTTAGGTAGCCTTCCAGATACGCAGTATTTT
>TRBJ2-5|-|17|TRBV5-1|TRBD2
CASSLAWGLAGGETQYF
TGCGCCAGCAGCTTGGCCTGGGGACTAGCGGGAGGAGAGACCCAGTACTTC
>TRBJ1-1|few|14|TRBV9|-
CASSVGGGTTEAFF
TGTGCCAGCAGCGTAGGCGGGGGGACCACTGAAGCTTTCTTT
>TRBJ2-7|-|16|TRBV7-8|TRBD1
CASSPRLGQGFSEQYF
TGTGCCAGCAGCCCGAGACTGGGACAGGGGTTCTCCGAGCAGTACTTC
>TRBJ2-7|-|17|TRBV5-4|TRBD1
CASSHPAPGQGSYEQYF
TGTGCCAGCAGCCATCCGGCTCCGGGACAGGGCTCCTACGAGCAGTACTTC
>TRBJ2-7|once|12|TRBV7-2|-
CASRPREGKQYF
TGTGCCAGCAGACCCCGAGAGGGTAAGCAGTACTTC
>TRBJ2-1|-|16|TRBV29-1|TRBD1
CSGQGAGSGKYNEQFF
TGCAGCGGACAGGGGGCGGGCAGCGGGAAATACAATGAGCAGTTCTTC
>TRBJ2-1|-|18|TRBV7-9|-
CASSLAGRGSGNYNEQFF
TGTGCCAGCAGCTTAGCAGGCCGGGGTAGCGGAAATTACAATGAGCAGTTCTTC